This entry concerns a single T cell receptor beta chain. Its matching antigen is unknown. Both TCR beta VDJ combination and CDR3 sequence profiling were carried out. Genomic DNA was the template for this profiling. TCRdb ran MiXCR on the reads and lists one entry per CDR3 protein. The sample contains approximately 80,000 distinct CDR3 sequences, 70% of which appear only once. In germline, CDR1 is SNHLY, CDR2 FYNNEI. V lost 11 bases to trimming and J lost 5 bases; unmatched junction nucleotides: 13. The CDR3 spans 14 residues. This record comes from a study of CD8+CD57+ T cells in acquired aplastic anemia. Study findings and constraints: The study identified around 28 CD8+ CDR3 sequences shared by patients and controls.

The authors sequenced patients whose flow cytometry had shown CD8+CD57+ cell expansion. Each patient carried a diagnosis of severe acquired aplastic anemia. The origin of this receptor is a human donor with aplastic anemia. Sequenced sample: sorted CD4+, CD8+, or CD8+CD57+ T cells (not recorded which) from PBMCs. The chain carries TRBV2 and TRBJ2-5; 8 bases agree with TRBD1. The CDR3: CAVPPPGDRETQYF. The CDR3 coding sequence is TGTGCCGTCCCACCCCCGGGGGACAGGGAGACCCAGTACTTC.